This T cell receptor (beta chain) appears in the sequencing data of a study of blood T cells in healthy people across ages (dated by TCRdb to about 2015). Looking at the study overall: In model experiments, template switching captured roughly one uniquely barcoded TCR beta cDNA molecule for every two T cells. Age-related changes in TCR beta repertoire diversity were measured in the study by deep sequencing normalized with unique cDNA molecular identifiers. The donors were divided into four age groups: young (average 16 years), middle-aged (approximately 39), aged (around 67) and long-lived (82). To avoid experimental bias, donors of different ages were randomly spread across the sequencing lanes. The study analyzed two additional independent replicas of 1 million unique cDNA reads from the same blood draw for two donors, one aged 18 to 30 and one aged 80 or older.

The roughly 39 donors, aged about 6 to 95 years, were systemically healthy Caucasian individuals from Russia. Around 9.9 milliliters of peripheral blood were collected from each donor into EDTA-treated Vacutainer tubes. Ficoll-Paque density-gradient centrifugation was used to isolate PBMCs, with at least 7 million per sample. Trizol reagent was used to extract total RNA from PBMCs, with at least 6 micrograms per sample. Naive CD45RAhigh/CD27high T cell percentages were measured by flow cytometry on a PBMC aliquot from every donor. The library was generated by 5' RACE. Sequencing was performed on an Illumina HiSeq 2500. A second PCR of about 6 to 11 cycles was performed with a sample-barcoded 5' primer and a J-beta primer mix. Each TCR beta cDNA molecule received a unique molecular identifier from a template-switch 5' adaptor carrying 12 random nucleotides. Each sample yielded at least 3 million CDR3-containing paired-end reads. First-strand cDNA was synthesized from all RNA with the Mint cDNA synthesis kit, primed by a TRBC-specific oligonucleotide. Following uracil-DNA glycosylase treatment, a first 18-cycle PCR with universal primers M1SS and BC2_uni_R was performed on all cDNA. Turning to the authors' computational methods: Each sample was normalized by randomly selecting 1 million high-quality reads, each carrying a distinct molecular identifier. Reads sharing molecular identifiers were discarded rather than binned into consensus sequences. MiTCR, run with a Q25 quality threshold and the strictest error-elimination algorithm, handled CDR3 identification, clonotype clustering and error correction. A nonparametric unseen species model using Euler transformation provided a lower-bound estimate of total TCR beta diversity. The public reads were quality trimmed at Q25 with fastp and then assembled into clones with MiXCR by TCRdb, keeping productive beta chains. Every distinct CDR3 protein forms one entry, paired with its most common genes and DNA. TCRdb, not the authors, supplied the V and J calls. Here the sample has approximately 940,000 distinct CDR3 sequences; under 50% occur a single time. Together, the top ten hold about an eighth of the sample.

This clonotype has a count of ten or more. Its specific antigen is unknown. No base-level quality is on record; no much larger clone is a single base apart. The paper as a whole reports these results and caveats: Estimates of total diversity from one million sequenced T cells were regarded as lower bounds and underestimates. Observed TCR beta diversity correlated strongly with the percentage of naive T cells measured by flow cytometry. Compared with the aged group, the long-lived group had more naive CD4+ T cells, fewer expanded clones and increased TCR diversity, suggesting age selection. Observed TCR beta diversity per million T cells fell roughly linearly with age, and a significant reduction was already apparent by age roughly 40. The CMV infection status of donors was not known, potentially confounding age-related changes in expanded clonotypes. Conclusive comparison of naive and antigen-experienced compartments was prevented by the profiling of bulk unsorted PBMCs.

This receptor was taken from a young man in good health. Sequenced material: blood.

Read as DNA, the sequence is TGTGCCAGCAGTTTATCCCGCAGGGGGCTCTATGGCTACACCTTC. It codes for CASSLSRRGLYGYTF. The rearranged chain carries TRBV28 and TRBJ1-2, and 8 bases in between align with TRBD1. Including the terminal cysteine and phenylalanine, the CDR3 comprises 15 residues. CDR3 DNA only is kept here, 45 bases in frame from base 1. CDR1 and CDR2 are drawn from the germline V gene: MDHEN, SYDVKM. V ends up 1 base short and J 4 bases short, with an unmatched junction base count of 5.